These 13 T cell receptor beta chains were all obtained from the same sample, sequenced in a study of HIV-infected patients and healthy controls. cDNA was made from about 500 ng RNA using alpha and beta constant primers. Alpha and beta chain libraries were made separately by chain-specific third strand synthesis with multiplexing indices. TCRdb re-analysed the 5' RACE reads in MiXCR, keeping a single row per CDR3 protein. The sample carries 18,000 or so distinct CDR3 sequences, about 12% recorded once. The repertoire came from unfractionated whole blood and reflected all unsorted peripheral T cells. Sequencing was performed on blood. The receptors come from an adult in good health.

This clonotype is termed medium-sized. The genes are TRBV20-1 and TRBJ1-5; D remains ambiguous. Between the trimmed V and J ends, which lost 4 bases and 1 base, there was a span of 5 bases. Germline V gene sequence: CDR1 DFQATT, CDR2 SNEGSKA (reference sequence). The CDR3 consists of 12 residues. The CDR3 region has the DNA TGCAGTGCTACCATGAGCAATCAGCCCCAGCATTTT. It yields the protein CSATMSNQPQHF.

This clonotype was detected ten times or more. The gene calls are TRBV12-3 or TRBV12-4 and TRBJ2-3, with D tentatively TRBD1 (6 bases). The CDR3 consists of 15 residues. V was pared by 3 bases and J by 0 bases, with 10 bases between. The CDR3 sequence is CASSFDRSSTDTQYF. As DNA, the CDR3 is TGTGCCAGCAGTTTTGACAGGAGTAGCACAGATACGCAGTATTTT.

This clonotype was picked up many times. The chain joins TRBV20-1 to TRBJ1-2; D not certain. V was shortened by 4 bases and J by 4 bases, with 13 bases between the two germline ends. Germline CDR1 and CDR2: DFQATT and SNEGSKA (reference sequence). The CDR3 consists of 13 residues. This chain's CDR3 is CSAISHGSYGYTF. CDR3 nucleotide sequence: TGCAGTGCTATCTCTCACGGGAGCTATGGCTACACCTTC.

The sample holds many counts of this clonotype. V and J are TRBV19 and TRBJ1-5; a possible D gene is TRBD1 (5 bases). V lost 4 bases and J 3 bases, leaving 13 bases between the germline ends. CDR1 and CDR2 from the germline V gene are LNHDA and SQIVND (reference sequence). This CDR3 has 15 amino acids. The CDR3 region has the DNA TGTGCCAGTAGTACAAATCAGGGTACCAATCAGCCCCAGCATTTT. This sequence encodes CASSTNQGTNQPQHF.

The table lists this clonotype with many counts. The rearrangement joins TRBV6-1 to TRBJ1-4; D is uncertain. The germline CDR1 and CDR2 sequences are MNHNS and SASEGT. Trimming cost V 6 bases and J 5 bases, with 7 bases left between them. The CDR3 contains 12 residues. The CDR3 region has the DNA TGTGCCAGCAGCCGGATCAATGAAAAACTGTTTTTT. It specifies CASSRINEKLFF.

This clonotype was found a few times. V gene TRBV4-2 combines with J gene TRBJ2-3; 13 nucleotides align to TRBD2. The germline gives CDR1 LGHNA, CDR2 YNFKEQ. The CDR3 consists of 16 residues. V was pared by 4 bases and J by 5 bases, with 6 bases of the junction left unmatched. The CDR3 reads CASSPRTSGGLDTQYF. The CDR3 coding sequence is TGTGCCAGCAGCCCCCGGACTAGCGGGGGCCTAGATACGCAGTATTTT.

By share of the sample, this clonotype is medium-sized. The V gene is TRBV6-6, the J gene TRBJ1-1; 9 bases match TRBD1. In germline, CDR1 is MNHNY, CDR2 SVGAGI (reference sequence). CDR3 length: 15 residues. V lost 5 bases to trimming and J lost 5 bases; unmatched junction nucleotides: 9. The CDR3 bases are TGTGCCAGCAGTGCATCCGGGACAGGGAGGACTGAAGCTTTCTTT. It encodes CASSASGTGRTEAFF.

The rearrangement links TRBV5-1 to TRBJ1-1; the D is unclear. Germline CDR1 SGHRS, CDR2 YFSETQ. Deletions cut 0 bases from V and 2 bases from J, with 8 bases between. The CDR3 runs 14 residues. Here the CDR3 DNA reads TGCGCCAGCAGCTTGGGAGACATCAACACTGAAGCTTTCTTT. Translated, it gives CASSLGDINTEAFF. The full variable domain, completed using reference TRBV5-1 and TRBJ1-1, is KAGVTQTPRYLIKTRGQQVTLSCSPISGHRSVSWYQQTPGQGLQFLFEYFSETQRNKGNFPGRFSGRQFSNSRSEMNVSTLELGDSALYLCASSLGDINTEAFFGQGTRLTVV.

This clonotype was detected ten times or more. The genes are TRBV7-2 and TRBJ1-1; no clear D gene. Germline assignment: CDR1 SGHTA and CDR2 FQGNSA. The CDR3 spans 13 residues. V lost 0 bases to trimming and J lost 10 bases, with 12 bases between them. The CDR3 nucleotides read TGTGCCAGCAGCTTAGCGCATGGTGGTGGAGCTTTCTTT. Protein product: CASSLAHGGGAFF.

At least ten counts were recorded for this clonotype. The chain recombines TRBV12-3 or TRBV12-4 with TRBJ2-6, with D unresolved. This CDR3 is 15 amino acids long. V lost 2 bases to trimming and J lost 0 bases, with 5 bases between them. The CDR3 DNA is TGTGCCAGCAGTTTACGGCACTCTGGGGCCAACGTCCTGACTTTC. Translation: CASSLRHSGANVLTF.

This clonotype is medium-sized within its sample. V usage is TRBV4-3 and J usage is TRBJ1-4; unclear D gene. Between the trimmed V and J ends, which lost 0 bases and 10 bases, there was a span of 9 bases. The CDR3 totals 13 residues. Germline V gene data show CDR1 as LGHNA and CDR2 as YSLEER. CDR3 in DNA: TGCGCCAGCAGCCAAGAATCGGGGAGAAAACTGTTTTTT. Amino acids: CASSQESGRKLFF.

In this sample, this clonotype turned up many times. The genes are TRBV12-3 or TRBV12-4 and TRBJ1-5, with 7 positions matching TRBD1. J gave up 3 bases and V 5 bases, and 7 bases lay outside the gene matches. The CDR3 consists of 15 residues. The CDR3 bases are TGTGCCAGCAGTAGGACAGGTCGATCCAATCAGCCCCAGCATTTT. The encoded protein is CASSRTGRSNQPQHF.

The chain has TRBV7-9 and TRBJ1-1; 8 bases line up with TRBD1. The length of the CDR3 is 14 residues. J gave up 1 base and V 4 bases, and 2 bases lay outside the gene matches. Germline assignment: CDR1 SEHNR and CDR2 FQNEAQ (reference sequence). CDR3 sequence (DNA): TGTGCCAGCAGCTCCGGACAGGGGAACACTGAAGCTTTCTTT. Translated, it gives CASSSGQGNTEAFF.